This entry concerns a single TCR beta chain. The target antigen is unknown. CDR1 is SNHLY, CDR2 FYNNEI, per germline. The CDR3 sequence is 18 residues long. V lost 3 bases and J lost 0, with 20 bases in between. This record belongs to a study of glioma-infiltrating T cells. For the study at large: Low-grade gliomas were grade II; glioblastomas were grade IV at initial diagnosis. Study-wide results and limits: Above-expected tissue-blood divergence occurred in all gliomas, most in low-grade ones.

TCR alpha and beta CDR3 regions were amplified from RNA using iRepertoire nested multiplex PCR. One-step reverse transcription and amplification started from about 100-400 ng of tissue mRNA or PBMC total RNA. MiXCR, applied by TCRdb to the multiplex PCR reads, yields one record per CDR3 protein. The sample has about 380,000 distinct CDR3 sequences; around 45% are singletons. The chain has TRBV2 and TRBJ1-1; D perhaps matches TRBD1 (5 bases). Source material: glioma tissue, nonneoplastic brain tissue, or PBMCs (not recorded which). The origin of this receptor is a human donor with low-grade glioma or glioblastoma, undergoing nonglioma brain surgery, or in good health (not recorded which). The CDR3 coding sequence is TGTGCCAGCAGTGAGATTGGGACCATGCCTCTCATGAACACTGAAGCTTTCTTT. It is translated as CASSEIGTMPLMNTEAFF.